The entry below gives a single TCR beta chain sequence along with its context. The data stem from a study of preoperative IRX-2 immunotherapy in early breast cancer. TCRdb keeps only in-frame clones here, not all; method: immunoSEQ multiplex PCR. Of roughly 26,000 clones in the sample, roughly 90% were seen once. Trimming cost V 7 bases and J 5 bases, with 20 bases left between them. The CDR3 is 15 amino acids. Germline CDR1 is SNHLY and CDR2 is FYNNEI. Indicated treatment: preoperative locoregional IRX-2 cytokine immunotherapy. Patients received preoperative, locoregional IRX-2 cytokine immunotherapy in a phase Ib study.

The chain uses TRBV2 and TRBJ2-5; D gene ambiguous. Sequenced material: tumor tissue, taken after IRX-2 immunotherapy. This clonotype originated in a human donor with breast cancer. CDR3 sequence (DNA): TGTGCCAGCAACCCGGACGGCCTACATCGGGAGACCCAGTACTTC. This encodes CASNPDGLHRETQYF.